Here is one TCR beta chain with its context. Its antigen is currently unknown. Here immunoSEQ multiplex PCR was the method, and the copy in TCRdb shows in-frame clones only, minus some. The data hold fewer than 120,000 clones, with 92% observed a single time. The data are from a study of T cell responses to AZD1222 COVID-19 vaccine. Findings and limits, study-wide: Nearly half of unique spike-specific TCRs reportedly avoided B.1.351 and B.1.1.7 mutated regions.

This CDR3 has 21 amino acids. CDR1 and CDR2 from the germline V gene are LGHDT and YNNKEL (reference sequence). J lost 4 bases, V lost 5 bases, and 29 bases had no gene match. This clonotype was sampled from an adult who received the AZD1222 COVID-19 vaccine. V is TRBV3-1 (or the pseudogene TRBV3-2) and J is TRBJ2-7; 7 bases map to TRBD2. Sequencing used peripheral blood, obtained 28 days after the second AZD1222 dose. CDR3: CASSLPQRGREPQVENYEQYF. In DNA form, the CDR3 reads TGTGCCAGCAGCTTACCCCAGCGGGGTAGAGAACCACAGGTAGAGAATTACGAGCAGTACTTC.